Reported below is one TCR beta chain. The sample has other DNA sequences that encode this CDR3 too. This sample was included in a study of control samples from healthy donors and cancer patients. Germline lookup yields CDR1 MDHEN and CDR2 SYDVKM. CDR3 length: 15 amino acids. Trimming took 5 bases from V and 3 from J; bases not matched to a gene: 5. TCRdb's copy holds only in-frame clones and misses some; the assay was immunoSEQ multiplex PCR. The sample gives approximately 170,000 clones, around 92% of which show up once; over 1.2% is in the top ten. The specimen was blood. This clonotype originated in a woman in her thirties in good health. The gene calls are TRBV28 and TRBJ2-3, with 10 nucleotides matching TRBD1. CDR3 amino acids: CASSSRDRGTDTQYF. The CDR3 DNA reads as TGTGCCAGCAGTAGCCGGGACAGGGGTACAGATACGCAGTATTTT.